The 19 T cell receptor beta chains reported below all come from one sample, sequenced in a study of patients and donors after allogeneic stem cell transplantation. TCRdb re-called the RT-PCR reads with MiXCR, one entry per CDR3 protein. The repertoire includes roughly 880,000 distinct CDR3 sequences, over 15% of them detected once, and roughly 6.4% sits in the top ten. Sequencing was performed on blood, either unsorted or a sorted T cell fraction (not recorded which). All receptors derive from a human donor who was either an allogeneic HSCT recipient or a stem cell or donor lymphocyte infusion donor (not recorded which). It is not recorded whose cells these are; they may come from a transplant donor.

The genes are TRBV4-1 and TRBJ1-1; D is uncertain. CDR3 length equals 16 residues. The V end was cut by 4 bases, the J end by 1 base, with 16 bases between. The germline V gene encodes CDR1 MGHRA and CDR2 YSYEKL. CDR3 coding DNA: TGCGCCAGCAGCCCCTCATTCGGGCGGCGGAACACTGAAGCTTTCTTT. This translates into CASSPSFGRRNTEAFF.

The V and J genes are TRBV20-1 and TRBJ2-3; possibly TRBD2 for D (5 bases). The V gene lost 0 bases and the J gene lost 1 base, with 14 bases spanning the gap. This CDR3 spans 16 amino acids. Germline V gives CDR1 DFQATT, CDR2 SNEGSKA (reference sequence). The chain's CDR3 is CSARDRSWGGTDTQYF. CDR3 nucleotide sequence: TGCAGTGCTAGAGATCGGAGCTGGGGAGGCACAGATACGCAGTATTTT.

The rearrangement links TRBV5-1 to TRBJ2-5, with D uncertain. The CDR3 sequence is 13 residues long. With 3 bases removed from V and 4 bases from J, the gap between germline ends came to 10 bases. Germline V gene sequence: CDR1 SGHRS, CDR2 YFSETQ. CDR3 DNA sequence: TGCGCCAGCAGCTGGAGCCCGGGAGAGACCCAGTACTTC. Its translation: CASSWSPGETQYF.

The chain uses TRBV20-1 and TRBJ2-5; 8 bases are shared with TRBD2. This CDR3 comprises 13 residues. CDR1 and CDR2 (germline): DFQATT, SNEGSKA (reference sequence). V trimming: 6 bases; J trimming: 5 bases; junction bases outside the gene matches: 8. CDR3 residues: CSARAGGAETQYF. The CDR3 bases are TGCAGTGCCAGGGCGGGGGGCGCGGAGACCCAGTACTTC.

This clonotype was seen just once. The CDR3 is CASSRAEGAGYTF. Written as DNA, the CDR3 is TGCGCCAGCAGCCGGGCCGAGGGGGCTGGCTACACCTTC. V is TRBV5-1 and J is TRBJ1-2, with 7 bases fitting TRBD1. V was pared by 4 bases and J by 7 bases, with 7 bases of the junction left unmatched. This CDR3 contains 13 residues. The germline V gene encodes CDR1 SGHRS and CDR2 YFSETQ.

This clonotype was observed a handful of times. The rearrangement joins TRBV6-2 or TRBV6-3 to TRBJ1-1, with TRBD1 matching 7 bases. CDR3 length equals 15 residues. V was pared by 6 bases and J by 1 base, with 8 bases of the junction left unmatched. Germline V gene sequence: CDR1 MNHEY, CDR2 SVGEGT. CDR3 protein: CASSRGGAPNTEAFF. The CDR3 DNA sequence: TGTGCCAGCAGCCGAGGGGGCGCCCCGAACACTGAAGCTTTCTTT.

This clonotype has a handful of counts. The V and J genes are TRBV5-1 and TRBJ1-1, with D uncertain. The germline gives CDR1 SGHRS, CDR2 YFSETQ. Trimming left V 0 bases short and J 0 bases short, with 9 bases between. The CDR3 spans 15 residues. In DNA, the CDR3 is TGCGCCAGCAGCTTGGTAGCTGATATGAACACTGAAGCTTTCTTT. This codes for CASSLVADMNTEAFF.

This clonotype has just a few counts. DNA for the CDR3: TGTGCTAGTGGTTCGGGACTAGCGGGAGTGAAGTACTTC. Translated: CASGSGLAGVKYF. This sequence joins TRBV12-5 and TRBJ2-7; 14 positions match TRBD2. This CDR3 comprises 13 residues. The ends lost 4 bases at V and 11 bases at J; junction bases unmatched: 4. CDR1 LGHNT and CDR2 FRNRAP come from the germline V gene.

This clonotype was counted ten times or more. The chain joins TRBV12-3 or TRBV12-4 to TRBJ1-5, with D perhaps TRBD1 (5 bases). There are 12 residues in the CDR3. With 6 bases removed from V and 11 bases from J, the gap between germline ends came to 14 bases. For the CDR3, the DNA is TGTGCCAGCAGCCAAACGCCGGGGGCCCAGCATTTT. The encoded protein is CASSQTPGAQHF.

This clonotype appeared many times. This sequence joins TRBV20-1 and TRBJ2-7; TRBD1 matches 9 bases. Unmatched junction bases numbered 6, after V lost 6 bases and J lost 3 bases. The length of the CDR3 is 13 residues. In germline, CDR1 is DFQATT, CDR2 SNEGSKA (reference sequence). The CDR3 nucleotides read TGCAGTGCAACGGGACAGGGAGGCTACGAGCAGTACTTC. This sequence encodes CSATGQGGYEQYF.

In this sample, this clonotype turned up a few times. The chain recombines TRBV2 with TRBJ2-7; the D call may be TRBD1 or TRBD2 (5 bases each). Germline V CDR1 and CDR2: SNHLY, FYNNEI. The length of the CDR3 is 11 residues. Trimming left V 10 bases short and J 6 bases short, with 13 bases between. In DNA, the CDR3 is TGTGCCACCAAGAGGGGAACCGAGCAGTACTTC. This encodes CATKRGTEQYF.

This clonotype was detected only a few times. The J gene is TRBJ1-5, the V gene TRBV7-6; TRBD1 matches 10 bases. This CDR3 spans 14 amino acids. The J segment lost 11 bases and the V segment lost 5 bases, leaving 9 bases of the junction unmatched. Germline assignment: CDR1 SGHVS and CDR2 FNYEAQ. CDR3 in amino acids: CASSHRTGGATQHF. The DNA for the CDR3 is TGTGCCAGCAGCCATCGGACAGGGGGAGCGACCCAGCATTTT.

The chain has TRBV30 and TRBJ2-3, with D unresolved. Germline-derived CDR1 and CDR2 are GTSNPN and SVGIG (reference sequence). This CDR3 region has 12 residues. V was shortened by 7 bases and J by 4 bases, with 12 bases between the two germline ends. CDR3 bases: TGTGCCTACACATACTGGGCAGATACGCAGTATTTT. Translation: CAYTYWADTQYF.

This clonotype has more than one count but fewer than ten. The rearrangement links TRBV9 to TRBJ1-2; TRBD1 might be the D (5 bases). The germline CDR1 and CDR2 sequences are SGDLS and YYNGEE. The CDR3 is 15 residues long. Trimming cost V 0 bases and J 4 bases, with 13 bases left between them. The CDR3 nucleotides are TGTGCCAGCAGCGTAGGGGACGGAGCGGGCTATGGCTACACCTTC. It is translated as CASSVGDGAGYGYTF.

CDR3 DNA sequence: TGTGCCAGCAGTTGGGCAACGGATACGCAGTATTTT. Amino acids: CASSWATDTQYF. This chain links TRBV25-1 with TRBJ2-3, with no clear D. CDR3 size: 12 residues. V was clipped by 5 bases and J by 6 bases, with 9 bases between them. Germline CDR1 reads MGHDK; CDR2 reads SYGVNS.

The CDR3 coding sequence is TGTGCCAGCAGCCATCCAGGGCTGGGTGGAGAGACCCAGTACTTC. It yields the protein CASSHPGLGGETQYF. The chain links TRBV3-1 to TRBJ2-5; TRBD1 is a possible D gene (5 bases). Deletions cut 3 bases from V and 4 bases from J, with 15 bases between. CDR1 is LGHDT and CDR2 is YNNKEL in the germline V gene (reference sequence). The CDR3 runs 15 residues.

This clonotype was counted only a few times. The rearrangement uses TRBV9 and TRBJ2-7; 7 positions match TRBD1. CDR1 SGDLS and CDR2 YYNGEE come from the germline V gene. Trimming cost V 3 bases and J 3 bases; bases outside gene matches: 9. This CDR3 region has 15 residues. The CDR3 DNA reads TGTGCCAGCAGCGCCGGGACAGTGGACCTCTACGAGCAGTACTTC. Protein sequence: CASSAGTVDLYEQYF. Looking up the rest from reference TRBV9 and TRBJ2-7 gives the full variable domain: DSGVTQTPKHLITATGQRVTLRCSPRSGDLSVYWYQQSLDQGLQFLIQYYNGEERAKGNILERFSAQQFPDLHSELNLSSLELGDSALYFCASSAGTVDLYEQYFGPGTRLTVT.

The rearrangement links TRBV4-1 to TRBJ2-7; 9 positions match TRBD1. The CDR3 covers 16 residues. V lost 3 bases and J lost 2; bases outside the gene matches: 8. Germline-derived CDR1 and CDR2 are MGHRA and YSYEKL. Written as DNA, the CDR3 is TGCGCCAGCAGCCATGCCCTGGGACAGGGAACCTACGAGCAGTACTTC. Encoded protein: CASSHALGQGTYEQYF.

The chain combines TRBV4-2 with TRBJ1-4; D is undetermined. Trimming took off 0 bases at V and 8 bases at J, with 7 bases between the two ends. CDR1 LGHNA and CDR2 YNFKEQ come from the germline V gene. This CDR3 comprises 13 residues. CDR3 sequence (DNA): TGTGCCAGCAGCCAAGATGCCAGAGAAAAACTGTTTTTT. This encodes CASSQDAREKLFF.